This T cell receptor beta chain was profiled in a study of CD8 T cells in ankylosing spondylitis. Study results and caveats: Clones linked to disease were reported to show significant enrichment in matched ankylosing spondylitis synovial fluid.

With respect to this clonotype: Its cognate antigen is unknown.

Preparation of TCR beta libraries was done by quantitative 5'-RACE with molecular barcodes. TCRdb reprocessed the 5' RACE reads via MiXCR and lists one record per CDR3 protein. The sample contains just over 350,000 distinct CDR3 sequences, 20% of which appear only once. The CDR3 covers 13 residues. V was pared by 1 base and J by 1 base, with 5 bases between. The germline CDR1 and CDR2 sequences are MNHEY and SVGAGI. The chain couples TRBV6-5 to TRBJ2-7; D call uncertain. Sequenced sample: blood, either unsorted or a sorted T cell fraction (not recorded which). The receptor was derived from a male donor with ankylosing spondylitis or in good health (not recorded which). The chain's CDR3 is CASSYYSSYEQYF. The CDR3, as DNA: TGTGCCAGCAGTTACTACTCTTCCTACGAGCAGTACTTC.